Listed below are T cell receptor beta chains from one sample, sequenced in a study of control samples from healthy donors and cancer patients. TCRdb's copy holds only in-frame clones and misses some; the assay was immunoSEQ multiplex PCR. The table lists roughly 100,000 clones, about four fifths of them singletons. The specimen was blood. Source of these receptors: a woman aged 45-60 years in good health. Both conserved end residues are part of each CDR3. The D gene is left open where the match is weak. Size values are once, few and many counts, or a class for expanded clones, and some rows have none.

j_call	v_call	cdr3_length	d_call	clone_size	cdr3_aa	cdr3_nt
TRBJ2-7	TRBV28	12	-	-	CASSLTGYEQYF	TGTGCCAGCAGTCTAACAGGGTACGAGCAGTACTTC
TRBJ1-5	TRBV6-2/TRBV6-3	15	TRBD1	-	CASSGQGIFNQPQHF	TGTGCCAGCAGTGGACAGGGGATTTTCAATCAGCCCCAGCATTTT
TRBJ1-1	TRBV14	15	TRBD1	few	CASSQPRQGGTEAFF	TGTGCCAGCAGCCAACCCCGACAGGGCGGCACTGAAGCTTTCTTT
TRBJ1-2	TRBV19	11	-	-	CASMALSGYTF	TGTGCCAGTATGGCCCTTAGTGGCTACACCTTC
TRBJ1-1	TRBV15	15	TRBD1	-	CATSRDRALNTEAFF	TGTGCCACCAGCAGGGACAGGGCCTTGAACACTGAAGCTTTCTTT
TRBJ1-4	TRBV5-1	16	-	-	CASSFSAAATNEKLFF	TGCGCCAGCAGCTTTTCGGCGGCGGCAACTAATGAAAAACTGTTTTTT
TRBJ2-3	TRBV9	16	-	-	CASSPDPGHNTDTQYF	TGTGCCAGCAGCCCCGACCCGGGCCACAACACAGATACGCAGTATTTT
TRBJ1-2	TRBV6-6	16	-	-	CASSYGSVTTNYGYTF	TGTGCCAGCAGTTATGGGTCGGTTACAACTAACTATGGCTACACCTTC
TRBJ2-2	TRBV7-2	17	TRBD2	-	CASSGSRREGRTGELFF	TGTGCCAGCAGCGGGAGCCGGCGGGAGGGACGAACCGGGGAGCTGTTTTTT
TRBJ1-2	TRBV5-4	12	-	-	CASSPRGGGYTF	TGTGCCAGCAGCCCCCGGGGGGGTGGCTACACCTTC
TRBJ2-7	TRBV11-2	15	-	-	CASKPGAGGSYEQYF	TGTGCCAGCAAGCCGGGGGCAGGGGGTAGCTACGAGCAGTACTTC
TRBJ1-1	TRBV5-5	18	TRBD1	-	CASSAVTADRVLSTEAFF	TGTGCCAGCAGCGCGGTGACTGCGGACAGGGTCCTTAGCACTGAAGCTTTCTTT
TRBJ2-1	TRBV6-6	13	TRBD1	-	CASSYHRGNEQFF	TGTGCCAGCAGTTACCACAGGGGCAATGAGCAGTTCTTC
TRBJ2-5	TRBV19	13	-	-	CASSMTRGETQYF	TGTGCCAGTAGTATGACCCGGGGAGAGACCCAGTACTTC
TRBJ1-5	TRBV19	14	-	-	CASRILGGNQPQHF	TGTGCCAGTAGGATTTTGGGGGGCAATCAGCCCCAGCATTTT
TRBJ1-5	TRBV16	13	TRBD1	once	CASRRQGAEPQHF	TGTGCCAGCAGAAGACAGGGGGCTGAGCCCCAGCATTTT
TRBJ2-2	TRBV10-2	17	-	-	CASSGGDRSLNTGELFF	TGCGCCAGCAGTGGAGGGGACCGATCCTTGAACACCGGGGAGCTGTTTTTT
TRBJ1-1	TRBV6-2/TRBV6-3	12	-	few	CASSYMNTEAFF	TGTGCCAGCAGTTATATGAACACTGAAGCTTTCTTT
TRBJ1-5	TRBV12-1	15	-	-	CASSCRKEGNQPQHF	TGTGCCAGCAGCTGTCGTAAGGAAGGCAATCAGCCCCAGCATTTT
TRBJ2-2	TRBV10-3	15	-	-	CAISESARFTGELFF	TGTGCCATCAGTGAGTCGGCCAGATTCACCGGGGAGCTGTTTTTT
TRBJ1-2	TRBV19	14	-	-	CASSIVGTNYGYTF	TGTGCCAGTAGTATAGTGGGCACTAACTATGGCTACACCTTC
TRBJ1-2	TRBV3-1/TRBV3-2	15	-	-	CASSQDRGLGYGYTF	TGTGCCAGCAGCCAAGATCGGGGGCTGGGCTATGGCTACACCTTC
TRBJ1-6	TRBV6-2/TRBV6-3	14	-	-	CASSYEHVNSPLHF	TGTGCCAGCAGTTACGAACACGTAAATTCACCCCTCCACTTT
TRBJ1-1	TRBV12-3/TRBV12-4	13	-	-	CASSRMGITEAFF	TGTGCCAGCAGCCGGATGGGGATCACTGAAGCTTTCTTT
TRBJ2-6	TRBV4-3	16	-	-	CASSQGSGSGANVLTF	TGCGCCAGCAGCCAAGGGAGCGGCTCTGGGGCCAACGTCCTGACTTTC
TRBJ2-3	TRBV19	12	-	-	CASRDRPDTQYF	TGTGCCAGCCGGGACCGACCAGATACGCAGTATTTT
TRBJ1-5	TRBV9	15	-	medium-sized	CASSEDGGFNQPQHF	TGTGCCAGCAGCGAAGACGGGGGGTTCAATCAGCCCCAGCATTTT